The TCR beta chain described here comes from a study of shared clonotypes between healthy human individuals. This clone was detected ten times or more. Generated by immunoSEQ multiplex PCR, the TCRdb table keeps only in-frame clones and is missing some. The repertoire holds some 500,000 clones, with about 80% as singletons. The germline V gene encodes CDR1 MDHEN and CDR2 SYDVKM. The ends lost 8 bases at V and 3 bases at J; junction bases unmatched: 2. The CDR3 covers 13 residues. The sample consisted of PBMCs. The origin of this receptor is a woman aged 40 to 50 in good health. Some clones in this sample may be carry-over from other donors' samples. The rearrangement uses TRBV28 and TRBJ2-1; 9 bases agree with TRBD2. The CDR3, as DNA: TGTGCCAGCGATAGCGGGAGCTACAATGAGCAGTTCTTC. It codes for CASDSGSYNEQFF.